The 26 T cell receptor beta chains below come from one sample, sequenced in a study of blood T cell repertoires in COVID-19 (dated by TCRdb to 2018 to 2020). Libraries were prepared through the immunoSEQ multiplex PCR assay. This is the immuneACCESS table as TCRdb keeps it, with only in-frame sequences that have V and J called. A part of the clones is gone; compared with another copy, unresolved V genes explain less than half, and the rest is unexplained. The sample data list 300,000 to 450,000 clones, and 85% of these were observed just once. The ten top clones hold 3.5% to 4% of the sample. The sequenced sample consisted of peripheral blood. All receptors derive from a woman aged 18-29 years with acute or convalescent COVID-19.

This sequence joins TRBV10-2 and TRBJ2-7, with 13 bases identical to TRBD2. J lost 3 bases, V lost 6 bases, and 2 bases had no gene match. The CDR3 contains 14 residues. Germline CDR1 WSHSY, CDR2 SAAADI. In nucleotides, the CDR3 is TGCGCCAGCAGCGGGACTAGCGGGAACTACGAGCAGTACTTC. It translates to CASSGTSGNYEQYF.

This chain links TRBV5-5 with TRBJ1-1; weak D call: TRBD1 (5 bases). The length of the CDR3 is 16 residues. Germline CDR1 is SGHKS and CDR2 is YYEKEE (reference sequence). Trimming took 4 bases from V and 4 from J, leaving 20 bases between them. This CDR3 reads CASSNLPGGISTEAFF. Written as DNA, the CDR3 is TGTGCCAGCAGCAACCTACCGGGGGGAATTAGCACTGAAGCTTTCTTT.

The chain couples TRBV5-1 to TRBJ1-1; 7 positions match TRBD1. The CDR3 loop spans 15 amino acids. Germline V lookup: CDR1 SGHRS, CDR2 YFSETQ. With 2 bases clipped from V and 1 base from J, the junction kept 5 bases outside the gene matches. CDR3 coding DNA: TGCGCCAGCAGCTTCTCCGGGACAGAGAACACTGAAGCTTTCTTT. Amino acid sequence: CASSFSGTENTEAFF.

This clone was seen a few times. The V call is TRBV20-1, the J call TRBJ2-5; 8 positions match TRBD1. CDR1 is DFQATT, CDR2 SNEGSKA, per germline (reference sequence). The CDR3 is made up of 13 amino acids. With 3 bases clipped from V and 4 bases from J, the junction kept 4 bases outside the gene matches. The DNA of the CDR3 is TGCAGTGCTAGTAGTCAGGGGGCAGAGACCCAGTACTTC. Translated, it gives CSASSQGAETQYF.

The chain joins TRBV10-3 to TRBJ2-2; no definite D call. V was trimmed by 8 bases and J by 1 base, leaving 11 bases between them. The CDR3 consists of 14 residues. Germline values: CDR1 ENHRY, CDR2 SYGVKD. The CDR3 bases are TGTGCCATCCGGCAGGTAGGGAACACCGGGGAGCTGTTTTTT. Translated: CAIRQVGNTGELFF.

The CDR3 region has the DNA TGTGCTCTCAACACCGGGGAGCTGTTTTTT. Its protein is CALNTGELFF. The chain links TRBV27 to TRBJ2-2; no clear D gene. Germline CDR1 is MNHEY and CDR2 is SMNVEV (reference sequence). CDR3 length: 10 residues.

The V call is TRBV30, the J call TRBJ2-1; 7 nucleotides align to TRBD2. With 2 bases clipped from V and 7 bases from J, the junction kept 5 bases outside the gene matches. Per germline, CDR1 GTSNPN and CDR2 SVGIG (reference sequence). The CDR3 runs to 13 residues. DNA of the CDR3: TGTGCCTGGAGTTGGGGGAGGGTAAATGAGCAGTTCTTC. Amino acid sequence: CAWSWGRVNEQFF.

The V and J genes are TRBV30 and TRBJ1-4, with 7 bases matching TRBD1. The CDR3 is 12 amino acids. V dropped 1 base and J dropped 8; count of bases not matched to a gene: 1. CDR1 GTSNPN and CDR2 SVGIG come from the germline V gene (reference sequence). CDR3 loop: CAWSGGQEKLFF. The CDR3 DNA reads TGTGCCTGGAGTGGGGGACAGGAAAAACTGTTTTTT.

This rearrangement joins TRBV7-9 to TRBJ2-5; D possibly corresponds to TRBD2 (5 bases). This CDR3 has 15 residues. Trimming pared 3 bases from V and 4 bases from J, leaving 15 bases between. The germline V gene has CDR1 SEHNR and CDR2 FQNEAQ (reference sequence). The DNA of the CDR3 is TGTGCCAGCAGCTTGTTGACCGCCGGGGTAGAGACCCAGTACTTC. It is translated as CASSLLTAGVETQYF.

The chain uses TRBV9 and TRBJ1-1; perhaps TRBD1 as D (5 bases). V was cut by 3 bases and J by 4 bases, with 10 bases left in between. The CDR3 length is 13 residues. Germline values: CDR1 SGDLS, CDR2 YYNGEE. CDR3 protein: CASSADSFTEAFF. The CDR3 DNA sequence: TGTGCCAGCAGCGCCGACAGTTTCACTGAAGCTTTCTTT.

The chain employs TRBV5-6 and TRBJ1-2; D is undetermined. The CDR3 sequence is 13 residues long. Trimming took 1 base from V and 5 from J, leaving 9 bases between them. The germline V gene encodes CDR1 SGHDT and CDR2 YYEEEE. For the CDR3, the DNA is TGTGCCAGCAGCTTGCAAACGAGATATGGCTACACCTTC. It yields the protein CASSLQTRYGYTF. The whole variable domain, filled in from reference TRBV5-6 and TRBJ1-2, reads DAGVTQSPTHLIKTRGQQVTLRCSPKSGHDTVSWYQQALGQGPQFIFQYYEEEERQRGNFPDRFSGHQFPNYSSELNVNALLLGDSALYLCASSLQTRYGYTFGSGTRLTVV.

J is TRBJ2-7 and V is TRBV27; possible D gene TRBD2, 5 bases. The CDR3 has 12 amino acids. Germline assignment: CDR1 MNHEY and CDR2 SMNVEV (reference sequence). V gave up 5 bases and J gave up 2 bases, with 7 bases separating them. CDR3 DNA sequence: TGTGCCAGCAGTCCGGGGACCTACGAGCAGTACTTC. Protein product: CASSPGTYEQYF.

The V gene is TRBV4-1, the J gene TRBJ2-3, with 7 bases identical to TRBD2. CDR1 and CDR2 from the germline V gene are MGHRA and YSYEKL. J gave up 4 bases and V 5 bases, and 6 bases lay outside the gene matches. The CDR3 consists of 14 residues. In DNA form, the CDR3 reads TGCGCCAGCAGCTATAACCGGGGGGCAGATACGCAGTATTTT. Protein product: CASSYNRGADTQYF.

The chain couples TRBV11-1 to TRBJ2-7, with a weak D call TRBD1 (6 bases). V was clipped by 5 bases and J by 6 bases, with 8 bases between them. Germline assignment: CDR1 SGHAT and CDR2 FQDESV (reference sequence). The CDR3 runs to 11 residues. CDR3 in amino acids: CASSIRGEQYF. The CDR3, as DNA: TGTGCCAGCAGCATCAGGGGCGAGCAGTACTTC.

The V and J genes are TRBV5-1 and TRBJ2-3, with 8 positions matching TRBD1. The CDR3 contains 14 residues. Germline CDR1 reads SGHRS; CDR2 reads YFSETQ. V shed 3 bases, J shed 4 bases, and the junction held 4 bases outside the gene matches. The CDR3 loop reads CASSWTGSADTQYF. In DNA form, the CDR3 reads TGCGCCAGCAGCTGGACAGGGTCAGCAGATACGCAGTATTTT.

The chain employs TRBV11-2 and TRBJ1-5; unclear D gene. Germline V gives CDR1 SGHAT, CDR2 FQNNGV. This CDR3 has 15 amino acids. Trimming removed 2 bases at V and 5 bases at J, with 13 bases between. This chain's CDR3 is CASSLSGERDQPQHF. As DNA, the CDR3 is TGTGCCAGCAGCTTAAGCGGGGAAAGGGATCAGCCCCAGCATTTT.

The rearrangement uses TRBV5-1 and TRBJ2-2, with TRBD2 matching 8 bases. The V gene's germline CDR1 is SGHRS and CDR2 YFSETQ. V was pared by 2 bases and J by 0 bases, with 6 bases of the junction left unmatched. There are 17 residues in the CDR3. CDR3 amino acids: CASSLDPGGPNTGELFF. In DNA form, the CDR3 reads TGCGCCAGCAGCTTAGACCCGGGAGGGCCGAACACCGGGGAGCTGTTTTTT.

This clone occurred once. V usage is TRBV11-1 and J usage is TRBJ1-5, with D unresolved. The CDR3 length is 14 residues. With 5 bases removed from V and 1 base from J, the gap between germline ends came to 9 bases. CDR1 SGHAT and CDR2 FQDESV come from the germline V gene (reference sequence). The CDR3 is CASSQRGSNQPQHF. In DNA, the CDR3 is TGTGCCAGCAGCCAGCGGGGAAGCAATCAGCCCCAGCATTTT.

The chain carries TRBV19 and TRBJ1-2, with D hard to call. Between the trimmed V and J ends, which lost 9 bases and 8 bases, there was a span of 13 bases. CDR1 LNHDA and CDR2 SQIVND come from the germline V gene (reference sequence). The CDR3 extends over 11 amino acids. CDR3 sequence (DNA): TGTGCCAGCCGGACTGTTCAAGGCTACACCTTC. Residues: CASRTVQGYTF.

V gene TRBV2 combines with J gene TRBJ2-7; TRBD1 matches at 7 bases. The trim removed 6 bases at V and 4 bases at J, leaving 3 bases unmatched. Germline V gene lookup returns CDR1 SNHLY and CDR2 FYNNEI. The CDR3 spans 12 residues. CDR3 sequence reads: CASRTQGYEQYF. CDR3 DNA: TGTGCCAGCAGGACACAGGGGTACGAGCAGTACTTC.

The J gene is TRBJ1-5, the V gene TRBV5-5; 9 bases agree with TRBD1. CDR1 is SGHKS, CDR2 YYEKEE, per germline (reference sequence). The CDR3 sequence is 16 residues long. The ends lost 2 bases at V and 7 bases at J; junction bases unmatched: 10. The DNA of the CDR3 is TGTGCCAGCAGCTTAATCCCGGGACAGGGAAACCAGCCCCAGCATTTT. As protein: CASSLIPGQGNQPQHF. Filled out from reference TRBV5-5 and TRBJ1-5, the complete variable domain reads DAGVTQSPTHLIKTRGQQVTLRCSPISGHKSVSWYQQVLGQGPQFIFQYYEKEERGRGNFPDRFSARQFPNYSSELNVNALLLGDSALYLCASSLIPGQGNQPQHFGDGTRLSIL.

This chain joins TRBV5-6 and TRBJ1-1; D is undetermined. Trimming pared 1 base from V and 0 bases from J, leaving 7 bases between. The CDR3 is 14 amino acids. Germline V gene lookup returns CDR1 SGHDT and CDR2 YYEEEE. CDR3: CASSLYQLNTEAFF. The CDR3 region has the DNA TGTGCCAGCAGCTTGTATCAGTTGAACACTGAAGCTTTCTTT.

The chain is built from TRBV28 and TRBJ1-6, with D tentatively TRBD1 (6 bases). The CDR3 loop spans 15 amino acids. CDR1 and CDR2 from the germline V gene are MDHEN and SYDVKM. Trimming removed 6 bases at V and 9 bases at J, with 18 bases between. The CDR3 sequence is CASSPPRGLVSPLHF. The CDR3 DNA is TGTGCCAGCAGCCCCCCGAGGGGGTTAGTTTCACCCCTCCACTTT.

This clone was observed a single time. The V and J genes are TRBV7-2 and TRBJ2-2; 8 bases fit TRBD2. This CDR3 has 15 residues. Germline values: CDR1 SGHTA, CDR2 FQGNSA. With 10 bases clipped from V and 0 bases from J, the junction kept 7 bases outside the gene matches. CDR3 nucleotides: TGTGCCATCTCACTAGCGGCCGCGAACACCGGGGAGCTGTTTTTT. Translated, it gives CAISLAAANTGELFF.

The chain joins TRBV27 to TRBJ1-6; the match to TRBD1 covers 12 bases. Germline V gene sequence: CDR1 MNHEY, CDR2 SMNVEV (reference sequence). Losses at the gene ends were 6 bases for V and 8 bases for J; bases not matched to a gene: 11. The CDR3 runs to 17 residues. CDR3 bases: TGTGCCAGCAGGGCACTAGGGACAGGGGGCGCCGATTCACCCCTCCACTTT. Encoded protein: CASRALGTGGADSPLHF.

This clone was recorded a few times. This chain links TRBV19 with TRBJ2-2; unclear D gene. Germline-derived CDR1 and CDR2 are LNHDA and SQIVND (reference sequence). This CDR3 spans 15 amino acids. V shed 2 bases and J shed 3 bases, with 10 bases lying between them. In DNA, the CDR3 is TGTGCCAGTAGTATACTAACGCAGGACACCGGGGAGCTGTTTTTT. It translates to CASSILTQDTGELFF.